The rows below give T cell receptor beta chains drawn from one sample of a study of T-cell memory formation after mild COVID-19. MiXCR was run by TCRdb on the 5' RACE reads, yielding one entry per CDR3 protein. Here the sample spans about 180,000 distinct CDR3 sequences, approximately 18% being singletons. Specimen: PBMCs or a T cell subset sorted from them (not recorded which). The receptors originated from a man aged 18-30 years who had mild COVID-19 (a few samples of this study predate the infection). Cell type and time point are not known. The CDR3 runs from the conserved cysteine through the conserved F or W. The order of the fields is V gene, D gene, J gene, clone size, CDR3 protein, CDR3 DNA. The D gene is left open where the match is weak. Size values are once, few and many counts, or a class for expanded clones, and some rows have none.

>TRBV10-3|TRBD2|TRBJ2-5|few
CAITPGGQETQYF
TGTGCCATCACCCCGGGGGGCCAAGAGACCCAGTACTTC
>TRBV11-2|.|TRBJ2-3|few
CASSFPLRGTDTQYF
TGTGCCAGCAGCTTCCCTCTTCGTGGCACAGATACGCAGTATTTT
>TRBV6-5|.|TRBJ1-2|.
CASSRVGSGYTF
TGTGCCAGCAGCCGGGTAGGGTCAGGCTACACCTTC
>TRBV7-2|.|TRBJ2-3|few
CASSWGRGFTDTQYF
TGTGCCAGCAGCTGGGGAAGGGGATTCACAGATACGCAGTATTTT
>TRBV5-5|.|TRBJ1-3|few
CASSSRLFSGNTIYF
TGTGCCAGCAGCTCCCGACTCTTCTCTGGAAACACCATATATTTT
>TRBV19|TRBD1|TRBJ1-2|few
CASSISDRVRGGYTF
TGTGCCAGTAGTATCTCGGACAGGGTTCGTGGTGGCTACACCTTC
>TRBV5-8|.|TRBJ2-4|.
CASTGRGMGTKNIQYF
TGTGCCAGCACCGGACGAGGGATGGGGACCAAAAACATTCAGTACTTC
>TRBV7-3|TRBD1|TRBJ2-2|.
CASSRTGWDTGELFF
TGTGCCAGCAGCCGGACAGGGTGGGACACCGGGGAGCTGTTTTTT
>TRBV21-1|.|TRBJ2-5|few
CASSKGRGQGVETQYF
TGTGCCAGCAGCAAAGGACGAGGACAGGGTGTCGAGACCCAGTACTTC
>TRBV7-2|TRBD1|TRBJ1-2|many
CASSPDRNYGYTF
TGTGCCAGCAGCCCGGACAGGAACTATGGCTACACCTTC
>TRBV24-1|.|TRBJ2-2|.
CATSDFGAGNTGELFF
TGTGCCACCAGTGATTTCGGGGCGGGGAACACCGGGGAGCTGTTTTTT
>TRBV7-9|.|TRBJ1-1|.
CASSLSFRTEAFF
TGTGCCAGCAGCTTAAGTTTTCGGACTGAAGCTTTCTTT
>TRBV10-3|.|TRBJ2-1|few
CAIFTGDNEQFF
TGTGCCATCTTTACGGGAGACAATGAGCAGTTCTTC
>TRBV10-1|.|TRBJ2-2|few
CASSEIAFTGELFF
TGCGCCAGCAGTGAAATAGCCTTCACCGGGGAGCTGTTTTTT
>TRBV5-8|.|TRBJ2-7|.
CASSLNSGSAYEQYF
TGTGCCAGCAGCTTGAATTCAGGGAGCGCCTACGAGCAGTACTTC
>TRBV11-2|TRBD1|TRBJ1-1|.
CASSLRGKTGGVTEAFF
TGTGCCAGCAGCTTACGGGGGAAGACAGGGGGCGTAACTGAAGCTTTCTTT
>TRBV6-2/TRBV6-3|.|TRBJ1-1|.
CASSLSPGQGNTEAFF
TGTGCCAGCAGTTTGTCCCCGGGTCAGGGGAACACTGAAGCTTTCTTT
>TRBV10-3|.|TRBJ1-6|many
CAISQGNYNSPLHF
TGTGCCATCAGCCAGGGTAACTACAATTCACCCCTCCACTTT
>TRBV5-1|.|TRBJ1-1|few
CASSWAESTEAFF
TGCGCCAGCAGCTGGGCGGAGTCCACTGAAGCTTTCTTT
>TRBV7-2|.|TRBJ2-3|.
CASSLNRDSDTQYF
TGTGCCAGCAGCTTAAACAGGGATTCAGATACGCAGTATTTT
>TRBV18|.|TRBJ2-5|.
CASSKASQETQYF
TGTGCCAGCTCCAAGGCCAGCCAAGAGACCCAGTACTTC
>TRBV12-3/TRBV12-4|.|TRBJ1-1|few
CASSPGHSNTEAFF
TGTGCCAGCAGTCCGGGGCACTCGAACACTGAAGCTTTCTTT
>TRBV29-1|TRBD2|TRBJ2-1|few
CSAEPSGGAFNEQFF
TGCAGCGCGGAACCTAGCGGGGGGGCTTTCAATGAGCAGTTCTTC
>TRBV12-3/TRBV12-4|.|TRBJ2-3|few
CASSPEPGLTQYF
TGTGCCAGCAGTCCAGAGCCGGGATTAACGCAGTATTTT
>TRBV28|.|TRBJ2-2|few
CASSLTGYREELFF
TGTGCCAGCAGTTTAACAGGGTATCGTGAGGAGCTGTTTTTT
>TRBV6-6|.|TRBJ1-2|.
CASSSAGQVGYTF
TGTGCCAGCAGTTCAGCAGGGCAAGTCGGCTACACCTTC
>TRBV19|TRBD1|TRBJ1-5|.
CASSDQGVQGRQPQHF
TGTGCCAGTAGTGATCAAGGGGTACAGGGGCGTCAGCCCCAGCATTTT
>TRBV24-1|.|TRBJ2-6|many
CATSDFSSGANVLTF
TGTGCCACCAGTGATTTCAGCTCTGGGGCCAACGTCCTGACTTTC
>TRBV2|.|TRBJ2-4|few
CASSANGLLAKNIQYF
TGTGCCAGCAGTGCCAACGGCCTCTTAGCCAAAAACATTCAGTACTTC
>TRBV3-1|.|TRBJ1-2|few
CASSHVVGYGYTF
TGTGCCAGCAGCCACGTGGTCGGGTATGGCTACACCTTC
>TRBV20-1|.|TRBJ1-5|few
CSAEQGLHSNQPQHF
TGCAGTGCAGAACAGGGTCTTCATAGCAATCAGCCCCAGCATTTT
>TRBV5-6|.|TRBJ2-3|few
CASSLDVFTDTQYF
TGTGCCAGCAGCTTGGATGTCTTCACAGATACGCAGTATTTT
>TRBV15|TRBD1|TRBJ1-2|.
CATSRDYFRGHYGYTF
TGTGCCACCAGCAGAGATTATTTCAGGGGGCACTATGGCTACACCTTC
>TRBV6-2/TRBV6-3|.|TRBJ2-5|.
CASSYLALKREETQYF
TGTGCCAGCAGTTACTTGGCACTAAAAAGGGAGGAGACCCAGTACTTC
>TRBV6-6|.|TRBJ2-2|.
CASSYSTNTGELFF
TGTGCCAGCAGTTACAGTACTAACACCGGGGAGCTGTTTTTT
>TRBV9|.|TRBJ2-3|.
CASSVVQPSTDTQYF
TGTGCCAGCAGCGTAGTTCAGCCTAGCACAGATACGCAGTATTTT
>TRBV30|.|TRBJ2-7|.
CAWRQDTSYEQYF
TGTGCCTGGCGTCAGGACACTTCCTACGAGCAGTACTTC
>TRBV11-2|.|TRBJ2-3|.
CASSLGARGSTDTQYF
TGTGCCAGCAGCTTAGGGGCCCGGGGTAGCACAGATACGCAGTATTTT
>TRBV7-9|.|TRBJ1-5|few
CASSLGGAGRLADQPQHF
TGTGCCAGCAGCTTAGGAGGGGCCGGACGGCTAGCCGATCAGCCCCAGCATTTT
>TRBV6-2/TRBV6-3|TRBD1|TRBJ1-2|once
CASSYRGQDHGYTF
TGTGCCAGCAGTTACAGGGGACAGGATCATGGCTACACCTTC
>TRBV5-1|TRBD1|TRBJ1-2|many
CASSFGQGDGYTF
TGCGCCAGCAGCTTCGGGCAGGGGGATGGCTACACCTTC
>TRBV20-1|.|TRBJ2-1|.
CSASRPVGGSYNEQFF
TGCAGTGCCAGCCGCCCAGTTGGAGGCTCCTACAATGAGCAGTTCTTC
>TRBV20-1|.|TRBJ1-2|.
CSARGPGWDGYTF
TGCAGTGCTAGAGGACCAGGGTGGGATGGCTACACCTTC
>TRBV20-1|TRBD2|TRBJ2-5|.
CSALRTSGLETQYF
TGCAGTGCTTTAAGGACTAGTGGGCTCGAGACCCAGTACTTC
>TRBV28|TRBD1|TRBJ1-5|.
CASTSGGQKKPQHF
TGTGCCAGCACCTCAGGGGGACAGAAAAAGCCCCAGCATTTT
>TRBV20-1|.|TRBJ2-1|.
CGTSSYNEQFF
TGCGGAACTAGCAGTTACAATGAGCAGTTCTTC
>TRBV28|.|TRBJ1-5|few
CASSFLIPRMYTDSNQPQHF
TGTGCCAGCAGTTTCTTGATCCCGCGAATGTACACCGATAGCAATCAGCCCCAGCATTTT
>TRBV29-1|.|TRBJ2-1|few
CSVVVGMRNNEQFF
TGCAGCGTTGTTGTGGGGATGAGAAACAATGAGCAGTTCTTC
>TRBV2|.|TRBJ2-1|few
CASSEQGGEFF
TGTGCCAGCAGTGAGCAGGGCGGGGAGTTCTTC
>TRBV5-1|.|TRBJ2-3|few
CASSTPGAYTDTQYF
TGCGCCAGCAGCACCCCAGGAGCCTACACAGATACGCAGTATTTT
>TRBV7-2|TRBD1|TRBJ2-1|.
CASRWTGGLSSYNEQFF
TGTGCCAGCAGGTGGACAGGGGGCTTGAGCTCCTACAATGAGCAGTTCTTC
>TRBV5-4|TRBD2|TRBJ2-3|once
CASSRGLAASTDTQYF
TGTGCCAGCAGCCGCGGCCTAGCGGCTAGCACAGATACGCAGTATTTT
>TRBV4-2|.|TRBJ2-7|.
CASSQRARGGSYEQYF
TGTGCCAGCAGCCAAAGAGCGAGGGGGGGCTCCTACGAGCAGTACTTC